In its sample, the clone carrying this T cell receptor beta chain was seen many times. Its antigen remains unknown. The data stem from a study of T cells in Graves' hyperthyroidism and ophthalmopathy. Study outcomes and limitations: Ophthalmopathy was model-predicted a median roughly 6.3 months pre-onset.

The CDR3 spans 16 residues. V dropped 5 bases and J dropped 1; count of bases not matched to a gene: 6. From RNA transcripts, TCR beta CDR3 regions were amplified. First-round RT-PCR with HTBI primers amplified the TCR CDR3 region. In TCRdb, the multiplex PCR reads were re-called with MiXCR into one record per CDR3 protein. In the table there are some 300,000 distinct CDR3 sequences, roughly 18% of which are singletons. Diagnosis rested on symptoms, serum thyroxine and TRAb, thyroid ultrasound, and orbital computed tomography. Sequencing was performed on blood. This clonotype was sampled from a man aged 50-60 years with Graves' ophthalmopathy. This chain links TRBV12-3 or TRBV12-4 with TRBJ2-1; 9 bases are shared with TRBD1. CDR3 sequence (DNA): TGTGCCAGCAGTCAACAGGGGGCCACGTCCTACAATGAGCAGTTCTTC. It translates to CASSQQGATSYNEQFF.